The T cell receptor (beta chain) described here comes from a study of blood T cell repertoires in COVID-19 (dated by TCRdb to the early 2020s). As for the study more broadly: Samples covering the acute and convalescent phases of COVID-19 were provided by collaborators in the United States, Italy and Spain. The prospective study material was composed of cDNA or gDNA derived from T cells, B-cell-depleted T cells, or PBMCs. Deeply sampled blood TCRbeta repertoires from subjects exposed to, actively infected with, or recovered from COVID-19 were included in the dataset. The repertoires were made available in a free public database intended to serve as a resource for research on the immune response to SARS-CoV-2. Samples were obtained from the ongoing ImmuneRACE study (first 160 participants) and from roughly 1,300 subjects provided by 6 global collaborators. The sample metadata nearly always contained a de-identified subject ID, COVID-19 status, age in years and sex. Where HLA class I and class II types were available, the types were taken from metadata supplied by the sample provider, not from assay-based typing. General study outcomes and caveats: The quantity of clinical and demographic metadata differed by source and by participant and was supplied without curation.

The CDR3 runs 17 residues from the cysteine to the phenylalanine. Only the CDR3 part of the read is kept: 51 bases, read in frame from the first base. At the junction V is shortened by 2 bases and J by 1 base, with 14 bases in between. CDR1 and CDR2, looked up from the germline V gene (reference sequence), are LGHDT and YNNKEL. This clone was seen only once. Its target antigen remains unknown. Base qualities are missing; no much larger clone stands one base away. The immunoSEQ Assay, a bias-controlled multiplex PCR, was used to amplify TCRbeta CDR3 regions from genomic DNA. In the paper's pipeline: Within the assay, amplification of reference gene primers was used to estimate how many nucleated cells each sample contained. To quantify the absolute abundance of each unique TCRbeta CDR3 rearrangement, sequence reads were collapsed and filtered. Productive Simpson clonality was computed per sample as the square root of Simpson's diversity index over productive rearrangements. Entries here come from immuneACCESS through TCRdb and include only in-frame sequences with V and J called. Some clones fail to appear in such tables; in the studies checked, an unresolved V gene covers under half of the shortfall, and the cause of the remainder is unknown. V, J and clone size were drawn from that table, and D and trimming were deduced from the DNA. The table for this sample lists 270,000 or so clones; roughly nine tenths of them were counted only once. The ten biggest clones cover about 12% of the sample.

One collaborating source in Seattle enrolled patients while the patients were actively infected and followed the patients over time throughout the course of disease. Collaborating institutions collected whole blood in K2EDTA tubes following their own protocols. For TCRbeta analysis, collaborator samples were shipped as frozen whole blood, as isolated PBMCs, or as DNA extracted from either sample type. The sequence joins TRBV3-1 (or the pseudogene TRBV3-2) to TRBJ2-2, and the D gene may be TRBD1, 5 bases matching. This receptor was identified in a woman in her 30s with COVID-19, enrolled during active disease. The sample consisted of peripheral blood. The CDR3 corresponds to CASSQYRPGRNTGELFF. Here is the DNA: TGTGCCAGCAGCCAATACCGACCAGGGCGGAACACCGGGGAGCTGTTTTTT.